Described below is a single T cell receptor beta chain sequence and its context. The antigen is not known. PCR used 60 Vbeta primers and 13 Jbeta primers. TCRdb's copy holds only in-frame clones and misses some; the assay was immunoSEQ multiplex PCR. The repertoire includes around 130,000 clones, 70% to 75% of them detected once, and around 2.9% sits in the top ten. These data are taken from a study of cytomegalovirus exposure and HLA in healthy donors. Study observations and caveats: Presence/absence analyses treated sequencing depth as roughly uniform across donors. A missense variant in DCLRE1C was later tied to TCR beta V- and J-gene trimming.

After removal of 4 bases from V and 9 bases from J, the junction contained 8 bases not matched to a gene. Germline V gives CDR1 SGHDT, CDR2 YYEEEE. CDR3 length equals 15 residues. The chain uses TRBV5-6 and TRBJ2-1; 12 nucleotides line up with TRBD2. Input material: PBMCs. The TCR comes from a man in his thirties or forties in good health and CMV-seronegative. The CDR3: CASSVPLAGGTEQFF. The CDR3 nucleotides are TGTGCCAGCAGCGTACCTCTAGCGGGGGGGACTGAGCAGTTCTTC. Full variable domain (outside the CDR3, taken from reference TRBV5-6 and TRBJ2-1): DAGVTQSPTHLIKTRGQQVTLRCSPKSGHDTVSWYQQALGQGPQFIFQYYEEEERQRGNFPDRFSGHQFPNYSSELNVNALLLGDSALYLCASSVPLAGGTEQFFGPGTRLTVL.